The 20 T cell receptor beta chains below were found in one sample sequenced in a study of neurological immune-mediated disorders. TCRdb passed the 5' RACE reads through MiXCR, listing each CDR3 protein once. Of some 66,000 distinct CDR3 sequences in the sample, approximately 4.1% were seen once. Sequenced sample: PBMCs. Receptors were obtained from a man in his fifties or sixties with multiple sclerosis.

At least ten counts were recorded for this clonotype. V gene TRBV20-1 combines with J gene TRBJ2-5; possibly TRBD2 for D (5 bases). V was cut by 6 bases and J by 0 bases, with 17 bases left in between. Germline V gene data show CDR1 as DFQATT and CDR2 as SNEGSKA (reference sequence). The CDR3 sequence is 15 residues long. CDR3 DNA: TGCAGTGCCTCTACACCGGGATCACACCAAGAGACCCAGTACTTC. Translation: CSASTPGSHQETQYF.

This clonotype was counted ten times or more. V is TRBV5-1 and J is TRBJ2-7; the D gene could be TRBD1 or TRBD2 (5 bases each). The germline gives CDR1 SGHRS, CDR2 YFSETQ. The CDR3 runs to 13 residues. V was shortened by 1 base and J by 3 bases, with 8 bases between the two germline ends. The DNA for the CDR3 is TGCGCCAGCAGCTTGAGGGACGGCTACGAGCAGTACGTC. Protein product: CASSLRDGYEQYV.

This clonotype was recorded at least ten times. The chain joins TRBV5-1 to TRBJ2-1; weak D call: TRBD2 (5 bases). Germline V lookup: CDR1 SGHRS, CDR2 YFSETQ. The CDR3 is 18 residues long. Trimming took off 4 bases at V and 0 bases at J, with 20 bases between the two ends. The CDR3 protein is CASSPPDSRSGSYNEQFF. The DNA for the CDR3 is TGCGCCAGCAGCCCACCGGACTCCCGGTCGGGCTCCTACAATGAGCAGTTCTTC.

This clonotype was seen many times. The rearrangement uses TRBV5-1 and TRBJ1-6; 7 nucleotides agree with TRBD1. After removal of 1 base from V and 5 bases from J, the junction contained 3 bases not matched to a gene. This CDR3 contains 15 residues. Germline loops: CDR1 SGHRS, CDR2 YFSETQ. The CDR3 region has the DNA TGCGCCAGCAGCTTGAAGGGGGCGGATAATTCACCCCTCCACTTT. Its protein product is CASSLKGADNSPLHF. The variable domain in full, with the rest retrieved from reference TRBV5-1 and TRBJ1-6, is KAGVTQTPRYLIKTRGQQVTLSCSPISGHRSVSWYQQTPGQGLQFLFEYFSETQRNKGNFPGRFSGRQFSNSRSEMNVSTLELGDSALYLCASSLKGADNSPLHFGNGTRLTVT.

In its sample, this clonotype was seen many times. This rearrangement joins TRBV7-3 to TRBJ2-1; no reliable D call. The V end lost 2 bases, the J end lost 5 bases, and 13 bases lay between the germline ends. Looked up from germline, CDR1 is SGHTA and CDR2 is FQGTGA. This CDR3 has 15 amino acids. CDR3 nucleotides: TGTGCCAGCAGCTTATCCGGTCTGAGAGACAATGAGCAGTTCTTC. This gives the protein CASSLSGLRDNEQFF.

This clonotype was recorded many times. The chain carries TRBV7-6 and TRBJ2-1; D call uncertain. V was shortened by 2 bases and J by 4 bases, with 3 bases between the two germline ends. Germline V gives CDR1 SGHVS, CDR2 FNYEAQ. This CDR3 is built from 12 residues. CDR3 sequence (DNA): TGTGCCAGCAGCTTACATTACAATGAGCAGTTCTTC. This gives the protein CASSLHYNEQFF.

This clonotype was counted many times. CDR3 sequence reads: CASSLGPLRQGYTGELFF. As DNA, the CDR3 is TGTGCCAGCAGCTTAGGTCCCTTGCGACAGGGATACACCGGGGAGCTGTTTTTT. This chain joins TRBV11-3 and TRBJ2-2, with 7 bases identical to TRBD1. J lost 3 bases, V lost 1 base, and 11 bases had no gene match. Looked up from germline, CDR1 is SGHNT and CDR2 is YENEEA. The CDR3 has 18 amino acids.

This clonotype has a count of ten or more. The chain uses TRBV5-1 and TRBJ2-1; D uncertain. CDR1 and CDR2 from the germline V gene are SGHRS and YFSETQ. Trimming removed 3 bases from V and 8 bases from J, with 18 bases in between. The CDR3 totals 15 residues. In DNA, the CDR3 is TGCGCCAGCAGCTACCCGATGGTGGGTCAGGATGAGCAGTTCTTC. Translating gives CASSYPMVGQDEQFF.

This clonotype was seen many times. DNA of the CDR3: TGTGCCAGCAGCGGCAGGTCCGATAAAAGGAACATTCAGTACTTC. Translating gives CASSGRSDKRNIQYF. The chain combines TRBV21-1 with TRBJ2-4. TRBV21-1 is annotated as a pseudogene. The CDR3 extends over 15 amino acids.

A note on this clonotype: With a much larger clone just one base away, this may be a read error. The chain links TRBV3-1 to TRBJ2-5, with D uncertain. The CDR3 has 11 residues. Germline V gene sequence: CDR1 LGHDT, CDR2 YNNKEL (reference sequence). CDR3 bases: TGTGCCAGCAGAAAAGGGTACTCCGGAGACTTC. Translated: CASRKGYSGDF.

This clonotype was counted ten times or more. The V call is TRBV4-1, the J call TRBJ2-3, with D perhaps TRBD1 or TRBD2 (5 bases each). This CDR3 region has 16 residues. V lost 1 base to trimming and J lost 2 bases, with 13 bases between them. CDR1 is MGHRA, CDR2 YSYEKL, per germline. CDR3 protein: CASSQAPGRPTDTQYF. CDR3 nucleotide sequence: TGCGCCAGCAGCCAAGCCCCGGGACGCCCCACAGATACGCAGTATTTT.

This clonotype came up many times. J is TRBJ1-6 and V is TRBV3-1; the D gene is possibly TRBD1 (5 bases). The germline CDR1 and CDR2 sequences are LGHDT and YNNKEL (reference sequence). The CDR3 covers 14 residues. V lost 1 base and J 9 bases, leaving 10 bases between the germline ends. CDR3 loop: CASSQGRRGSPLHF. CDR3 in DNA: TGTGCCAGCAGCCAAGGTCGGAGGGGTTCACCCCTCCACTTT.

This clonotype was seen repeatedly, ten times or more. This CDR3 reads CSAAGESGYEQYF. As DNA, the CDR3 is TGCAGTGCTGCAGGGGAGTCGGGATACGAGCAGTACTTC. This chain joins TRBV20-1 and TRBJ2-7; tentative D call: TRBD1 (6 bases). This CDR3 region has 13 residues. Germline V lookup: CDR1 DFQATT, CDR2 SNEGSKA (reference sequence). V lost 5 bases and J lost 4, with 15 bases in between.

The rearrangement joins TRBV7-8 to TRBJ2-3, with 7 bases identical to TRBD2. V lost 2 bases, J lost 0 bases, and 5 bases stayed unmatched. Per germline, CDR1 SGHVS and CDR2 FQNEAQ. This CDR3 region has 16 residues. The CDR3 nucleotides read TGTGCCAGCAGCTTACGGCGGGGGATCAGCACAGATACGCAGTATTTT. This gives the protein CASSLRRGISTDTQYF.

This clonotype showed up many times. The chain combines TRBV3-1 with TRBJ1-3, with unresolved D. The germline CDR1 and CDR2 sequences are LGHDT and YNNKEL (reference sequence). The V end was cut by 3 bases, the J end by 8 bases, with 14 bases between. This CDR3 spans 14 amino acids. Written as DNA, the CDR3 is TGTGCCAGCAGCCACACGGGAGGGAGTGACACCATATATTTT. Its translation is CASSHTGGSDTIYF.

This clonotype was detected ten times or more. The CDR3 DNA is TGTGCCAGCAGTTATGGCATAGGTTTTATATACAATGAGCAGTTCTTC. It specifies CASSYGIGFIYNEQFF. The rearrangement joins TRBV6-5 to TRBJ2-1, with D hard to call. The ends were cut back, 3 bases at V and 4 bases at J, with 16 bases in the middle. CDR3 length equals 16 residues. Germline lookup yields CDR1 MNHEY and CDR2 SVGAGI.

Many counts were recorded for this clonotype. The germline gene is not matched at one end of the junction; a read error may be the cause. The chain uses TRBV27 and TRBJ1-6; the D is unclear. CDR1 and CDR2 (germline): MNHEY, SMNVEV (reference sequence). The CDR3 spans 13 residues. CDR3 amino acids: CASSPLLGSPLNF. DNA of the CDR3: TGTGCCAGCAGTCCACTGTTGGGTTCACCCCTCAACTTT.

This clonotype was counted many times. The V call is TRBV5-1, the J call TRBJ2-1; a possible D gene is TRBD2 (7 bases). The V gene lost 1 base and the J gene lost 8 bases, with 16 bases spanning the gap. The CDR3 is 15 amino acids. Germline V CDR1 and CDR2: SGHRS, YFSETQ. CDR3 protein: CASSLFGRGHDEQFF. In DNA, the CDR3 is TGCGCCAGCAGCTTGTTCGGGCGGGGGCATGATGAGCAGTTCTTC.

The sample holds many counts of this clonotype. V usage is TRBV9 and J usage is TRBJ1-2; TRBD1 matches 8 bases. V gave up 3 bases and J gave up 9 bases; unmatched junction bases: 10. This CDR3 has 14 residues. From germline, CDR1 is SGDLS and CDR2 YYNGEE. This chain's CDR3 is CASSGTTGGRSYTF. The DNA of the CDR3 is TGTGCCAGCAGCGGTACTACAGGGGGAAGGAGCTACACCTTC.

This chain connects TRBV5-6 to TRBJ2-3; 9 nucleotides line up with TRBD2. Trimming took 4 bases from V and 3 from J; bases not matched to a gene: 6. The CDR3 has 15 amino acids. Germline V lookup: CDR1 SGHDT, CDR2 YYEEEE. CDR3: CASSEEREATDTQYF. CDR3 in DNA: TGTGCCAGCAGCGAGGAGCGGGAGGCAACAGATACGCAGTATTTT.